This TCR beta chain emerged from a study of T-cell reconstitution after alpha-beta-depleted transplantation in children. This clonotype came up many times. Preparation of the TCRbeta library was carried out with unique molecular identifiers. TCRdb analysed the PCR reads with MiXCR anew, one entry per CDR3 protein. The data hold some 220,000 distinct CDR3 sequences, with roughly 10% observed a single time. The CDR3 has 11 amino acids. In germline, CDR1 is MNHEY, CDR2 SVGEGT. Trimming removed 3 bases from V and 7 bases from J, with 3 bases in between. This sequence originates from a human donor who donated a stem cell graft to a child with acute lymphoblastic leukemia. The chain combines TRBV6-2 or TRBV6-3 with TRBJ2-2; no firm D call. The sequenced sample was PBMCs from the stem cell graft donor, obtained from the stem cell graft. CDR3 amino acids: CASSYFGELFF. The CDR3 DNA follows: TGTGCCAGCAGTTATTTCGGGGAGCTGTTTTTT.